This T cell receptor (beta chain) appears in the sequencing data of a study of blood T cell repertoires in COVID-19. Overall study: The origin of the acute and convalescent COVID-19 samples was the United States, Italy and Spain. Sources were T cells, B-cell-depleted T cells, or PBMCs; the material itself was cDNA or gDNA.

In the authors' methods: Amplification from reference gene primers served as the basis for estimated nucleated cell counts. Profiling relied on immunoSEQ multiplex PCR, and the TCRdb table lists in-frame clones only, not all of them. That table furnishes V, J and clone size, whereas the DNA furnished D and trimming. The repertoire has 30,000 to 40,000 clones, roughly 85% of them found once; the top ten carry approximately 3.5%. This CDR3 spans 16 amino acids. CDR1 and CDR2 (germline): SGHAT, FQNNGV. Deletions cut 3 bases from V and 0 bases from J, with 11 bases between. The gene calls are TRBV11-2 and TRBJ2-2; D is perhaps TRBD2 (6 bases). The clonotype comes from a man in his forties or fifties with acute or convalescent COVID-19. The sequenced sample was peripheral blood. The CDR3 spells CASSFGGETNTGELFF. The DNA for the CDR3 is TGTGCCAGCAGCTTCGGGGGAGAGACGAACACCGGGGAGCTGTTTTTT.